The 27 T cell receptor beta chains given below trace back to one sample, sequenced in a study of cytomegalovirus exposure and HLA in healthy donors. In the PCR, 60 Vbeta and 13 Jbeta primers were used. Using immunoSEQ multiplex PCR, the repertoire was profiled, and TCRdb retains in-frame clones only, with some absent. The data show about 200,000 clones, with around 81% seen just once and about 1.9% held by the top ten. Sequencing was carried out using PBMCs. The receptors here all came from a man aged 25-45 years in good health and CMV-seronegative.

The chain couples TRBV4-2 to TRBJ2-5; 13 bases are a match to TRBD2. J gave up 1 base and V 3 bases, and 5 bases lay outside the gene matches. There are 17 residues in the CDR3. Per germline, CDR1 LGHNA and CDR2 YNFKEQ. Here the CDR3 reads CASSQGLAGKGQETQYF. CDR3 coding DNA: TGTGCCAGCAGCCAGGGACTAGCGGGAAAGGGCCAAGAGACCCAGTACTTC.

J is TRBJ2-3 and V is TRBV28, with D unclear. This CDR3 comprises 12 residues. The germline V and J ends were trimmed by 8 bases and 6 bases, with 12 bases remaining between them. Germline CDR1 MDHEN, CDR2 SYDVKM. DNA of the CDR3: TGTGCCAGCCGATTTCTGCAGGATACGCAGTATTTT. This sequence encodes CASRFLQDTQYF.

The V call is TRBV30, the J call TRBJ2-4, with TRBD1 identical over 10 bases. The CDR3 runs 19 residues. Germline V gene sequence: CDR1 GTSNPN, CDR2 SVGIG (reference sequence). V lost 5 bases to trimming and J lost 0 bases; unmatched junction nucleotides: 16. CDR3 loop: CAWGGSGTGAGGAKNIQYF. The CDR3 DNA follows: TGTGCCTGGGGGGGGAGTGGGACAGGGGCCGGAGGAGCCAAAAACATTCAGTACTTC.

In its sample, this clone was seen a few times. The V gene is TRBV7-2, the J gene TRBJ2-2, with 8 bases that match TRBD1. V gave up 5 bases and J gave up 7 bases; unmatched junction bases: 6. The CDR3 runs to 14 residues. CDR1 is SGHTA, CDR2 FQGNSA, per germline. This CDR3 is CASSRIQGVGELFF. In nucleotides, the CDR3 is TGTGCCAGCAGCAGGATACAGGGGGTCGGGGAGCTGTTTTTT.

Turning to this clone: This CDR3 is also generated by other DNA sequences in the sample. The rearrangement uses TRBV5-1 and TRBJ2-7; no reliable D call. The CDR3 runs to 12 residues. Trimming left V 4 bases short and J 1 base short, with 6 bases between. Germline CDR1 reads SGHRS; CDR2 reads YFSETQ. CDR3 residues: CASSLSSYEQYF. CDR3 nucleotide sequence: TGCGCCAGCAGCCTAAGTTCCTACGAGCAGTACTTC.

The chain combines TRBV7-9 with TRBJ2-1, with TRBD2 identical over 9 bases. Germline-derived CDR1 and CDR2 are SEHNR and FQNEAQ (reference sequence). The V and J ends lost 4 bases and 12 bases, in that order; junction bases with no gene match: 10. This CDR3 region has 14 residues. CDR3 in DNA: TGTGCCAGCAGCTCCTTTATAGCGGGAGTAAGGCAGTTCTTC. It yields the protein CASSSFIAGVRQFF. The complete variable domain, with remaining parts taken from reference TRBV7-9 and TRBJ2-1, reads DTGVSQNPRHKITKRGQNVTFRCDPISEHNRLYWYRQTLGQGPEFLTYFQNEAQLEKSRLLSDRFSAERPKGSFSTLEIQRTEQGDSAMYLCASSSFIAGVRQFFGPGTRLTVL.

This clone was seen a few times. The chain recombines TRBV28 with TRBJ1-2, with D tentatively TRBD1 (6 bases). Germline CDR1 is MDHEN and CDR2 is SYDVKM. This CDR3 region has 15 residues. V was pared by 6 bases and J by 0 bases, with 14 bases between. This CDR3 reads CASSPIDRSNYGYTF. In nucleotides, the CDR3 is TGTGCCAGCAGCCCCATTGACAGGTCTAACTATGGCTACACCTTC.

The chain joins TRBV7-9 to TRBJ2-2, with 12 positions matching TRBD2. The CDR3 totals 17 residues. Trimming at V came to 2 bases and at J to 3 bases, leaving 4 bases not matched to a gene. The V gene's germline CDR1 is SEHNR and CDR2 FQNEAQ (reference sequence). The CDR3 sequence: CASSLRRTSGDTGELFF. DNA of the CDR3: TGTGCCAGCAGCTTACGTCGGACTAGCGGGGACACCGGGGAGCTGTTTTTT.

This chain connects TRBV11-2 to TRBJ2-3; no firm D call. The CDR3 has 12 amino acids. CDR1 is SGHAT and CDR2 is FQNNGV in the germline V gene. Trimming left V 5 bases short and J 4 bases short, with 7 bases between. DNA of the CDR3: TGTGCCAGCAGCGCTCTAGCAGATACGCAGTATTTT. Its translation: CASSALADTQYF.

This clone was detected only once. The chain uses TRBV7-9 and TRBJ2-5, with 14 bases that match TRBD2. This CDR3 has 17 amino acids. Trimming removed 5 bases from V and 4 bases from J; junction bases left unmatched: 9. The germline V gene encodes CDR1 SEHNR and CDR2 FQNEAQ (reference sequence). CDR3 sequence reads: CASSRGGLAGDLETQYF. CDR3 coding DNA: TGTGCCAGCAGCCGAGGGGGACTAGCGGGAGATTTAGAGACCCAGTACTTC.

J is TRBJ2-1 and V is TRBV7-3, with D possibly matching TRBD2 (6 bases). Germline loops: CDR1 SGHTA, CDR2 FQGTGA. This CDR3 contains 15 residues. V was pared by 5 bases and J by 7 bases, with 18 bases between. CDR3 coding DNA: TGTGCCAGCAGCCCGAGGAGGGCCGATTTGAATGAGCAGTTCTTC. Protein sequence: CASSPRRADLNEQFF.

The CDR3 sequence: CAWGTVNNSPLHF. In DNA form, the CDR3 reads TGTGCCTGGGGGACAGTTAATAATTCACCCCTCCACTTT. This chain connects TRBV30 to TRBJ1-6; 7 bases agree with TRBD1. This CDR3 comprises 13 residues. J gave up 5 bases and V 5 bases, and 3 bases lay outside the gene matches. Germline V gene lookup returns CDR1 GTSNPN and CDR2 SVGIG (reference sequence).

The chain carries TRBV28 and TRBJ2-4; D perhaps matches TRBD1 (5 bases). The CDR3 is 15 amino acids. In germline, CDR1 is MDHEN, CDR2 SYDVKM. V gave up 6 bases and J gave up 1 base, with 13 bases separating them. CDR3 sequence (DNA): TGTGCCAGCAGCGGAACTGGGGCTGCCAAAAACATTCAGTACTTC. This gives the protein CASSGTGAAKNIQYF.

The rearrangement links TRBV27 to TRBJ1-2, with 9 bases aligning to TRBD1. After removal of 5 bases from V and 4 bases from J, the junction contained 8 bases not matched to a gene. Germline CDR1 reads MNHEY; CDR2 reads SMNVEV (reference sequence). The CDR3 is 15 residues long. The CDR3 DNA reads TGTGCCAGCAGTCCGCAGGGACAGGGCCCCTATGGCTACACCTTC. It specifies CASSPQGQGPYGYTF.

This clone was counted a single time. The J gene is TRBJ1-1, the V gene TRBV4-2; TRBD1 might be the D (6 bases). Germline-derived CDR1 and CDR2 are LGHNA and YNFKEQ. CDR3 size: 21 residues. Trimming removed 4 bases at V and 3 bases at J, with 33 bases between. CDR3 DNA: TGTGCCAGCAGCCCCCATCAACAGGGTCGGCTGGGAGTAGGGGGTGACACTGAAGCTTTCTTT. Its translation: CASSPHQQGRLGVGGDTEAFF.

This clone was seen only a few times. The V gene is TRBV30, the J gene TRBJ2-3; 10 bases are a match to TRBD2. Germline V gene lookup returns CDR1 GTSNPN and CDR2 SVGIG (reference sequence). This CDR3 has 13 amino acids. The V segment lost 6 bases and the J segment 4 bases; nucleotides outside the gene matches: 4. For the CDR3, the DNA is TGTGCCTGCCTAGCGGGGGCAGCAGATACGCAGTATTTT. As protein: CACLAGAADTQYF.

This clone was observed a single time. The J gene is TRBJ1-5, the V gene TRBV28; D perhaps matches TRBD1 (5 bases). Germline loops: CDR1 MDHEN, CDR2 SYDVKM. Trimming took off 5 bases at V and 0 bases at J, with 11 bases between the two ends. The CDR3 runs to 15 residues. The DNA of the CDR3 is TGTGCCAGCAGTGTCGCAGGGTTTAGCAATCAGCCCCAGCATTTT. Translated: CASSVAGFSNQPQHF.

This chain uses TRBV6-4 with TRBJ2-1, with D possibly matching TRBD2 (6 bases). CDR3 length equals 15 residues. Germline values: CDR1 MRHNA, CDR2 SNTAGT. V shed 2 bases and J shed 2 bases, with 10 bases lying between them. The CDR3 DNA reads TGTGCCAGCAGTGACGGGGACTCGACCTACAATGAGCAGTTCTTC. It yields the protein CASSDGDSTYNEQFF.

This chain connects TRBV28 to TRBJ2-7, with 11 bases matching TRBD1. V shed 2 bases, J shed 3 bases, and the junction held 3 bases outside the gene matches. There are 15 residues in the CDR3. CDR1 and CDR2 (germline): MDHEN, SYDVKM. The CDR3 DNA reads TGTGCCAGCAGTTTAGAGGACAGGGGGCTCTACGAGCAGTACTTC. It codes for CASSLEDRGLYEQYF.

This chain links TRBV28 with TRBJ2-1; 9 bases fit TRBD2. Germline lookup yields CDR1 MDHEN and CDR2 SYDVKM. J was trimmed by 3 bases and V by 5 bases; bases with no gene match: 8. This CDR3 has 16 residues. CDR3 nucleotides: TGTGCCAGCAGTCCGCCTAGCGGGGATTTCTACAATGAGCAGTTCTTC. Amino acid sequence: CASSPPSGDFYNEQFF.

This clone occurred a few times. In the same sample, other DNA sequences code for this CDR3. This chain connects TRBV7-3 to TRBJ1-1, with D tentatively TRBD1 (6 bases). Trimming took 1 base from V and 3 from J, leaving 9 bases between them. The CDR3 sequence is 14 residues long. The germline V gene has CDR1 SGHTA and CDR2 FQGTGA. The CDR3 sequence: CASSLRGGYTEAFF. The DNA for the CDR3 is TGTGCCAGCAGCTTAAGGGGGGGCTACACTGAAGCTTTCTTT. Based on the CDR3 plus reference TRBV7-3 and TRBJ1-1, the full variable domain is GAGVSQTPSNKVTEKGKYVELRCDPISGHTALYWYRQSLGQGPEFLIYFQGTGAADDSGLPNDRFFAVRPEGSVSTLKIQRTERGDSAVYLCASSLRGGYTEAFFGQGTRLTVV.

The CDR3: CASSPNSRGEKLFF. In DNA form, the CDR3 reads TGTGCCAGCAGTCCAAATTCACGAGGTGAAAAACTGTTTTTT. V usage is TRBV28 and J usage is TRBJ1-4, with no clear D. Germline values: CDR1 MDHEN, CDR2 SYDVKM. There are 14 residues in the CDR3. The V end was cut by 5 bases, the J end by 7 bases, with 14 bases between.

This clone was seen a single time. J is TRBJ2-1 and V is TRBV10-2; the D gene is possibly TRBD2 (8 bases). Trimming removed 4 bases at V and 6 bases at J, with 19 bases between. The CDR3 runs to 16 residues. Germline V gene lookup returns CDR1 WSHSY and CDR2 SAAADI. For the CDR3, the DNA is TGCGCCAGCAGTGCCTCAGGGGGGACTAGGGGCAATGAGCAGTTCTTC. Its protein is CASSASGGTRGNEQFF.

The chain recombines TRBV20-1 with TRBJ2-7, with a weak D call TRBD2 (5 bases). The length of the CDR3 is 11 residues. Trimming removed 6 bases from V and 11 bases from J, with 17 bases in between. The V gene's germline CDR1 is DFQATT and CDR2 SNEGSKA (reference sequence). CDR3 DNA: TGCAGTGCCAACTGGGCCGCCGGGGAGTACTTC. This gives the protein CSANWAAGEYF.

The genes are TRBV6-1 and TRBJ2-7, with 10 bases fitting TRBD2. This CDR3 comprises 17 residues. The V and J ends lost 2 bases and 3 bases, in that order; junction bases with no gene match: 10. CDR1 is MNHNS, CDR2 SASEGT, per germline. In nucleotides, the CDR3 is TGTGCCAGCAGTGAACTAGGGCCTAGCGGGAGTCTCTACGAGCAGTACTTC. Protein: CASSELGPSGSLYEQYF.

This clone turned up a few times. V and J are TRBV15 and TRBJ2-5, with 10 bases identical to TRBD2. The J segment lost 8 bases and the V segment lost 2 bases, leaving 20 bases of the junction unmatched. The CDR3 is 19 residues long. Germline CDR1 and CDR2: LNHNV and YYDKDF (reference sequence). CDR3 DNA sequence: TGTGCCACCAGCAGACCTGACAGGGGACGAGCGGGAGGGCCTTTAACCCAGTACTTC. Translated, it gives CATSRPDRGRAGGPLTQYF. Variable domain in full (rest from reference TRBV15 and TRBJ2-5): DAMVIQNPRYQVTQFGKPVTLSCSQTLNHNVMYWYQQKSSQAPKLLFHYYDKDFNNEADTPDNFQSRRPNTSFCFLDIRSPGLGDTAMYLCATSRPDRGRAGGPLTQYFGPGTRLLVL.

The genes are TRBV18 and TRBJ1-3, with 7 bases matching TRBD1. The CDR3 extends over 14 amino acids. Germline CDR1 is KGHSH and CDR2 is LQKENI. V lost 6 bases, J lost 2 bases, and 4 bases stayed unmatched. The CDR3 loop reads CASSPDRTGNTIYF. The CDR3 DNA reads TGTGCCAGCTCCCCGGACAGGACTGGAAACACCATATATTTT.